The T cell receptor (beta chain) under discussion was sequenced for a study of T cell repertoires in cytomegalovirus infection. In the study overall: Evidence of both CMV infection and a matching HLA type came from public TCR beta signatures. Whole-study findings and limits: Dominating the ex vivo response were TCR beta clonotypes that were CMV-specific and HLA-C-restricted. The cumulative frequency of public TCR beta families identified carriers of CMV plus the relevant HLA.

In regard to this clonotype: The antigen is undetermined.

The CDR3 sequence is 21 residues long. V dropped 4 bases and J dropped 4; count of bases not matched to a gene: 23. One entry per CDR3 protein results from TCRdb running MiXCR on the reads. In the table there are roughly 250,000 distinct CDR3 sequences, approximately 22% of which are singletons. The gene calls are TRBV12-3 or TRBV12-4 and TRBJ2-1, with 9 bases matching TRBD1. Sample: CD8+ T cells from PBMCs. The clonotype was recovered from a human donor in good health (CMV status not recorded). Some clones in this sample may be carry-over from other donors' samples. Written as DNA, the CDR3 is TGTGCCAGCAGTTCCTCTTCGTCGGATACTAACGACAGGGGGATATACAATGAGCAGTTCTTC. Its translation is CASSSSSSDTNDRGIYNEQFF.